A single sample is the source of the 15 T cell receptor beta chains below, sequenced in a study of CD8+CD57+ T cells in acquired aplastic anemia. The sequenced patients had an expansion of CD8+CD57+ cells seen by flow cytometry. Genomic DNA was employed as the template in profiling TCR beta VDJ and CDR3. TCRdb redid the calling of the reads with MiXCR, one entry per CDR3 protein. The sample has about half a million distinct CDR3 sequences; more than 25% are singletons. Sequencing input: sorted CD4+, CD8+, or CD8+CD57+ T cells (not recorded which) from PBMCs. The receptors originated from a human donor with aplastic anemia.

This clonotype was observed at least ten times. The chain combines TRBV9 with TRBJ2-3; D is tentatively TRBD1 or TRBD2 (5 bases each). The CDR3 is made up of 16 amino acids. The V and J ends lost 1 base and 2 bases respectively, with 14 bases between them. The germline gives CDR1 SGDLS, CDR2 YYNGEE. CDR3 residues: CASSVNHGALTDTQYF. DNA of the CDR3: TGTGCCAGCAGCGTAAACCACGGGGCCCTCACAGATACGCAGTATTTT.

The chain carries TRBV11-2 and TRBJ1-1, with D maybe TRBD1 (5 bases). Germline CDR1 and CDR2: SGHAT and FQNNGV. V was trimmed by 0 bases and J by 4 bases, leaving 12 bases between them. The CDR3 is made up of 15 amino acids. The CDR3 loop is CASSLDQGRSTEAFF. DNA for the CDR3: TGTGCCAGCAGCTTAGATCAGGGTCGGAGCACTGAAGCTTTCTTT.

This clonotype was seen repeatedly, ten times or more. The chain combines TRBV15 with TRBJ1-4, with D possibly matching TRBD1 (6 bases). CDR3 length equals 15 residues. Germline lookup yields CDR1 LNHNV and CDR2 YYDKDF (reference sequence). Trimming took 0 bases from V and 5 from J, leaving 10 bases between them. The CDR3 DNA reads TGTGCCACCAGCAGAGATGTAGGGGGGAATGAAAAACTGTTTTTT. Encoded protein: CATSRDVGGNEKLFF.

V gene TRBV11-3 combines with J gene TRBJ2-1; 11 nucleotides line up with TRBD2. Germline V gene data show CDR1 as SGHNT and CDR2 as YENEEA. J lost 7 bases, V lost 5 bases, and 4 bases had no gene match. This CDR3 region has 14 residues. Here the CDR3 DNA reads TGTGCCAGCAGCATTAGCGGGAGGGTTAATGAGCAGTTCTTC. The encoded protein is CASSISGRVNEQFF.

This clonotype was seen only a few times. The rearrangement links TRBV13 to TRBJ2-5; tentatively, D is TRBD1 (6 bases). This CDR3 has 15 residues. Germline V CDR1 and CDR2: PRHDT, FYEKMQ (reference sequence). V dropped 3 bases and J dropped 1 base, with 12 bases sitting between them. CDR3 DNA: TGTGCCAGCAGCTTCCGGACAGCGCTCCAAGAGACCCAGTACTTC. Translated, it gives CASSFRTALQETQYF.

The rearrangement joins TRBV20-1 to TRBJ2-5; D is unclear. V lost 6 bases, J lost 1 base, and 12 bases lay in between. The V gene's germline CDR1 is DFQATT and CDR2 SNEGSKA (reference sequence). CDR3 size: 13 residues. The CDR3 is CSALLLIQETQYF. Written as DNA, the CDR3 is TGCAGTGCCCTTTTACTGATCCAAGAGACCCAGTACTTC.

This clonotype was counted between two and nine times. The chain uses TRBV9 and TRBJ2-7, with TRBD1 identical over 7 bases. The V gene end was trimmed by 0 bases and the J gene end by 2 bases; junction bases not matched to a gene: 5. From germline, CDR1 is SGDLS and CDR2 YYNGEE. This CDR3 has 15 amino acids. The CDR3, as DNA: TGTGCCAGCAGCGTAGGAAACAGGGGCCCCTACGAGCAGTACTTC. It yields the protein CASSVGNRGPYEQYF.

This clonotype was picked up a small number of times. This chain joins TRBV29-1 and TRBJ1-2; 7 bases are shared with TRBD1. The CDR3 spans 12 residues. With 4 bases clipped from V and 4 bases from J, the junction kept 3 bases outside the gene matches. CDR1 SQVTM and CDR2 ANQGSEA come from the germline V gene. This CDR3 reads CSVAPGGYGYTF. For the CDR3, the DNA is TGCAGCGTTGCTCCAGGGGGCTATGGCTACACCTTC.

The table lists this clonotype with many counts. This sequence joins TRBV15 and TRBJ2-5; 8 bases map to TRBD2. Germline V gives CDR1 LNHNV, CDR2 YYDKDF (reference sequence). This CDR3 comprises 17 residues. V trimming: 0 bases; J trimming: 5 bases; junction bases outside the gene matches: 11. CDR3 amino acids: CATSRDFVGRAEETQYF. The CDR3 DNA reads TGTGCCACCAGCAGAGATTTCGTCGGGAGGGCCGAGGAGACCCAGTACTTC. The variable domain in full, with the rest retrieved from reference TRBV15 and TRBJ2-5, is DAMVIQNPRYQVTQFGKPVTLSCSQTLNHNVMYWYQQKSSQAPKLLFHYYDKDFNNEADTPDNFQSRRPNTSFCFLDIRSPGLGDTAMYLCATSRDFVGRAEETQYFGPGTRLLVL.

About this clonotype: It may be a read error: a sequence one base away is much more abundant. The chain combines TRBV7-9 with TRBJ2-3; tentative D call: TRBD2 (6 bases). The CDR3 runs to 13 residues. The germline V gene encodes CDR1 SEHNR and CDR2 FQNEAQ (reference sequence). Trimming took off 6 bases at V and 5 bases at J, with 12 bases between the two ends. The CDR3 region is CASRTSLEDTQYF. In nucleotides, the CDR3 is TGTGCCAGCAGAACTAGCCTCGAAGATACGCAGTATTTT.

The chain combines TRBV5-1 with TRBJ2-3; 7 bases fit TRBD2. Germline assignment: CDR1 SGHRS and CDR2 YFSETQ. The trim removed 4 bases at V and 4 bases at J, leaving 6 bases unmatched. CDR3 length: 14 residues. The CDR3 DNA follows: TGCGCCAGCAGCCCAACGGCGGGGGCAGATACGCAGTATTTT. Amino acid sequence: CASSPTAGADTQYF.

The chain recombines TRBV30 with TRBJ1-3, with D possibly matching TRBD1 (5 bases). The V gene lost 4 bases and the J gene lost 0 bases, with 10 bases spanning the gap. Germline loops: CDR1 GTSNPN, CDR2 SVGIG (reference sequence). The CDR3 totals 14 residues. CDR3 DNA: TGTGCCTGGATCGGCAGGGCCTCTGGAAACACCATATATTTT. It encodes CAWIGRASGNTIYF.

In DNA form, the CDR3 reads TGCAGTGCTGTTAGACCCGGGACAGATAACGAGCAGTACTTC. It encodes CSAVRPGTDNEQYF. The rearrangement links TRBV20-1 to TRBJ2-7; 7 bases are shared with TRBD1. With V trimmed by 5 bases and J by 5 bases, 12 bases remained unmatched. This CDR3 has 14 amino acids. Germline lookup yields CDR1 DFQATT and CDR2 SNEGSKA (reference sequence).

As concerns this clonotype: This may stem from a read error, because a much larger clone lies one nucleotide away. This rearrangement joins TRBV2 to TRBJ2-5, with 14 bases identical to TRBD2. Germline CDR1 reads SNHLY; CDR2 reads FYNNEI. The CDR3 extends over 18 amino acids. The DNA for the CDR3 is TGTGCCATCCGATCCGGGACTAGCGGGGGCGAACACCAAGGGACCCAGTACTTC. This sequence encodes CAIRSGTSGGEHQGTQYF.

The chain has TRBV30 and TRBJ2-4; D is unresolved. The CDR3 totals 13 residues. Germline V CDR1 and CDR2: GTSNPN, SVGIG (reference sequence). Deletions cut 5 bases from V and 6 bases from J, with 14 bases between. The CDR3, as DNA: TGTGCCTGGTCAGTTGCGGCAGCAAACATTCAGTACTTC. It encodes CAWSVAAANIQYF.